This TCR beta chain was recovered during a study of T cell responses to AZD1222 COVID-19 vaccine. Study-level findings and limits: At study baseline, merely six AZD1222 recipients were seropositive. Possibly, clonal diversity was underestimated; donors were largely white British and included more females. Spike-specific TCR depth and breadth grew after two AZD1222 doses.

From germline, CDR1 is LNHDA and CDR2 SQIVND (reference sequence). There are 14 residues in the CDR3. Trimming took 7 bases from V and 3 from J, leaving 12 bases between them. Clones were read by immunoSEQ multiplex PCR, and TCRdb kept only the in-frame ones, dropping some. The repertoire holds around 200,000 clones, with approximately 86% as singletons. Comments on this clone: Its specificity is not known.

The chain is built from TRBV19 and TRBJ1-4; D may be TRBD1 (5 bases). Sequences were derived from peripheral blood, sampled on day 0 of AZD1222 vaccination. The clonotype was recovered from an adult in good health. CDR3 protein: CASTPQGPNEKLFF. Here the CDR3 DNA reads TGTGCCAGTACCCCCCAGGGACCTAATGAAAAACTGTTTTTT.